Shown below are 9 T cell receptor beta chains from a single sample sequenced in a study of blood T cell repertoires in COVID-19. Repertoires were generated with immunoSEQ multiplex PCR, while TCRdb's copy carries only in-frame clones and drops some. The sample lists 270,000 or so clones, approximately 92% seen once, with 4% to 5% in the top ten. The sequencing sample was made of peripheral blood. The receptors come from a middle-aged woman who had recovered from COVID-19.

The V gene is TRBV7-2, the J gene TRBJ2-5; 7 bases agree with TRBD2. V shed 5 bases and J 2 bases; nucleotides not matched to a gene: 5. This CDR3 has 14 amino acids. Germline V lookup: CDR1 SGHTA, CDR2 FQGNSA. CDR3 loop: CASSPGLVQETQYF. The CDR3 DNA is TGTGCCAGCAGCCCAGGACTAGTACAAGAGACCCAGTACTTC.

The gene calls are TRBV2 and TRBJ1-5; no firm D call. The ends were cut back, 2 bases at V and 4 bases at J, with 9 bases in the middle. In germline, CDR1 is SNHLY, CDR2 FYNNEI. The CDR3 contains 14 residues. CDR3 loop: CASSEWTGNQPQHF. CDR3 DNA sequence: TGTGCCAGCAGTGAATGGACTGGGAATCAGCCCCAGCATTTT.

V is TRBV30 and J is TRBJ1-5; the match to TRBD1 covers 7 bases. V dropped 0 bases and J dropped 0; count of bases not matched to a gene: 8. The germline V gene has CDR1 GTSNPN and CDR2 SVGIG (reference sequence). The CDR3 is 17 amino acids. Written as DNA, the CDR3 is TGTGCCTGGAGTGTAGGGACAGTAAAACCTAGCAATCAGCCCCAGCATTTT. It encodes CAWSVGTVKPSNQPQHF.

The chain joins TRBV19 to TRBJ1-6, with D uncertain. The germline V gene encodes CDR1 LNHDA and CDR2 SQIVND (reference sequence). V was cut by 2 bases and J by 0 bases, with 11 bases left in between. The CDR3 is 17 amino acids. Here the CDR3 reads CASSIPPASSYNSPLHF. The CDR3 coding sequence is TGTGCCAGTAGTATACCCCCTGCCAGCTCCTATAATTCACCCCTCCACTTT.

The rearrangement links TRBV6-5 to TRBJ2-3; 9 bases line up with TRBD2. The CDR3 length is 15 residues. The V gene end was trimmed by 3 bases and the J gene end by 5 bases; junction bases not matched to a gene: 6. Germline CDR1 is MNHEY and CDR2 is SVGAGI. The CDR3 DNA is TGTGCCAGCAGTTATGGCGCGGGAGGGCGAGATACGCAGTATTTT. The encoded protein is CASSYGAGGRDTQYF.

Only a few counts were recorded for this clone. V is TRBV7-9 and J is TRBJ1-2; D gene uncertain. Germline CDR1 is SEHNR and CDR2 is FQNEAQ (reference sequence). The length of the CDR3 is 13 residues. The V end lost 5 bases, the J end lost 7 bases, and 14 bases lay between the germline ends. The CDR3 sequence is CASSRNAGSGYTF. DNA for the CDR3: TGTGCCAGCAGCCGAAACGCGGGGAGTGGCTACACCTTC. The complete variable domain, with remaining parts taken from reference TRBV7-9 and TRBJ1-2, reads DTGVSQNPRHKITKRGQNVTFRCDPISEHNRLYWYRQTLGQGPEFLTYFQNEAQLEKSRLLSDRFSAERPKGSFSTLEIQRTEQGDSAMYLCASSRNAGSGYTFGSGTRLTVV.

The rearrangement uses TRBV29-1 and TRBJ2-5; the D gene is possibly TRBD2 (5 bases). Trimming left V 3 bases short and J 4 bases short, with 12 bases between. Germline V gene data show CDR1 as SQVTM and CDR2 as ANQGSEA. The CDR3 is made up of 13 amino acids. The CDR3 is CSVDRGSVETQYF. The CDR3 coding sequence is TGCAGCGTTGACCGGGGATCGGTAGAGACCCAGTACTTC.

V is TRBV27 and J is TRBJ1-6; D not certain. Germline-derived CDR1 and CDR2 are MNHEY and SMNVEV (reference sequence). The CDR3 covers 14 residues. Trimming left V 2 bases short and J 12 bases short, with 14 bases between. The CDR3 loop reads CASSLNDRGLPLHF. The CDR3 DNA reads TGTGCCAGCAGTTTAAACGATCGGGGTCTACCCCTCCACTTT.

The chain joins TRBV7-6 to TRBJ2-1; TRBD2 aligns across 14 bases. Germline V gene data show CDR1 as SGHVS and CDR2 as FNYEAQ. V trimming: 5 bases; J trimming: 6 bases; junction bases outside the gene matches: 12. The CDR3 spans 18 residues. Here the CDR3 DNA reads TGTGCCAGCAGCCCCCAAGGCTGGGGACTAGCGGGAGTCAATGAGCAGTTCTTC. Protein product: CASSPQGWGLAGVNEQFF.